This TCR beta chain came from a study of Graves' ophthalmopathy and Graves' hyperthyroidism. Points from the study as a whole: Forecasting of ophthalmopathy progression by the model achieved less than 71% sensitivity and approximately 72% specificity.

Germline V lookup: CDR1 SGHVS, CDR2 FQNEAQ. Trimming cost V 1 base and J 4 bases, with 13 bases left between them. The CDR3 contains 15 residues. Transcripts of RNA were the source for amplifying TCR beta CDR3 regions. The first-round RT-PCR employed HTBI primers together with the Qiagen OneStep RT-PCR kit. A multiplex PCR was then performed as the second round. TCRdb re-called the multiplex PCR reads through MiXCR, storing one row per CDR3 protein. This sample has around 1.1 million distinct CDR3 sequences, with approximately 35% found just once. Certain patients were not enrolled. These were patients with other autoimmune diseases, uncontrolled infections, pregnancy or lactation. This clonotype was recorded many times. Antigen unknown.

This clonotype was obtained from an adult man with Graves' hyperthyroidism. The chain has TRBV7-8 and TRBJ2-5; weak D call: TRBD2 (6 bases). The sample consisted of peripheral blood or thyroid tissue (not recorded which). CDR3: CASSLGYGGGETQYF. Here the CDR3 DNA reads TGTGCCAGCAGCTTAGGTTATGGGGGAGGAGAGACCCAGTACTTC.